Shown below are 12 T cell receptor beta chains from a single sample sequenced in a study of cytomegalovirus exposure and HLA in healthy donors. PCR amplification relied on 60 Vbeta primers (plus 13 Jbeta primers). Profiled with immunoSEQ multiplex PCR; TCRdb holds only in-frame clones, not every one. In the table there are about 150,000 clones, roughly 80% of which are singletons. Sequencing input: PBMCs. Receptors were obtained from a man aged 40-49 years in good health and CMV-seropositive.

This clone was seen only a few times. V is TRBV5-1 and J is TRBJ2-7; tentatively, D is TRBD2 (6 bases). The V end lost 4 bases, the J end lost 4 bases, and 18 bases lay between the germline ends. Germline loops: CDR1 SGHRS, CDR2 YFSETQ. The CDR3 is 15 residues long. In nucleotides, the CDR3 is TGCGCCAGCAGCGGAGGGGCCAGCCTTGGGTACGAGCAGTACTTC. This codes for CASSGGASLGYEQYF.

The chain couples TRBV6-6 to TRBJ2-7, with 11 positions matching TRBD1. V shed 4 bases, J shed 6 bases, and the junction held 8 bases outside the gene matches. The CDR3 has 15 amino acids. CDR1 is MNHNY, CDR2 SVGAGI, per germline (reference sequence). CDR3: CASSLLRGQGVEQYF. CDR3 DNA: TGTGCCAGCAGTTTACTTCGGGGACAGGGGGTCGAGCAGTACTTC.

This sequence joins TRBV7-2 and TRBJ2-1; D gene uncertain. The CDR3 runs to 13 residues. Between the trimmed V and J ends, which lost 3 bases and 9 bases, there was a span of 12 bases. Germline CDR1 SGHTA, CDR2 FQGNSA. CDR3 sequence (DNA): TGTGCCAGCAGCTTTATGGATGGCGGTGAGCAGTTCTTC. It is translated as CASSFMDGGEQFF.

As DNA, the CDR3 is TGTGCCAGCAGCTTAAGGCTAGCGGGAGAGGGGGGTACGCAGTATTTT. This gives the protein CASSLRLAGEGGTQYF. The chain carries TRBV7-3 and TRBJ2-3; TRBD2 agrees at 10 bases. This CDR3 region has 16 residues. Germline lookup yields CDR1 SGHTA and CDR2 FQGTGA. J gave up 8 bases and V 1 base, and 9 bases lay outside the gene matches.

The CDR3, as DNA: TGTGCCAGCAGTTTACCACCGGGAGTGGATGAGCAGTTCTTC. This codes for CASSLPPGVDEQFF. V and J are TRBV28 and TRBJ2-1, with D maybe TRBD2 (6 bases). Per the germline V gene, CDR1 is MDHEN and CDR2 is SYDVKM. Trimming removed 2 bases from V and 8 bases from J, with 13 bases in between. This CDR3 has 14 amino acids.

The genes are TRBV7-9 and TRBJ1-1; D ambiguous. V lost 4 bases to trimming and J lost 2 bases, with 8 bases between them. The CDR3 sequence is 13 residues long. The V gene's germline CDR1 is SEHNR and CDR2 FQNEAQ (reference sequence). CDR3 residues: CASSSTTNTEAFF. CDR3 sequence (DNA): TGTGCCAGCAGCTCTACCACCAACACTGAAGCTTTCTTT.

This rearrangement joins TRBV6-4 to TRBJ2-2, with 7 bases identical to TRBD2. Trimming at V came to 5 bases and at J to 3 bases, leaving 18 bases not matched to a gene. The CDR3 length is 19 residues. The germline gives CDR1 MRHNA, CDR2 SNTAGT. This CDR3 is CASSQSGLLARGDTGELFF. The CDR3 region has the DNA TGTGCCAGCAGTCAGTCGGGACTTCTGGCCCGGGGGGACACCGGGGAGCTGTTTTTT.

The chain combines TRBV4-3 with TRBJ2-7, with 14 positions matching TRBD2. The CDR3 has 16 amino acids. With 3 bases clipped from V and 4 bases from J, the junction kept 5 bases outside the gene matches. Germline V CDR1 and CDR2: LGHNA, YSLEER. The CDR3, as DNA: TGCGCCAGCAGCCAGGAAGGGACTAGCGGGAGTTACGAGCAGTACTTC. Translating gives CASSQEGTSGSYEQYF.

The chain links TRBV28 to TRBJ1-2; no clear D gene. CDR3 length: 12 amino acids. The germline gives CDR1 MDHEN, CDR2 SYDVKM. V was shortened by 7 bases and J by 2 bases, with 8 bases between the two germline ends. CDR3 bases: TGTGCCAGCACGGCGGGAAACTATGGCTACACCTTC. It yields the protein CASTAGNYGYTF.

V usage is TRBV30 and J usage is TRBJ1-1; D might be TRBD1 (6 bases). CDR1 and CDR2 (germline): GTSNPN, SVGIG (reference sequence). The CDR3 contains 15 residues. The germline V and J ends were trimmed by 4 bases and 5 bases, with 20 bases remaining between them. CDR3 residues: CAWTTTTGLRTEAFF. CDR3 bases: TGTGCCTGGACCACCACTACAGGGTTGCGGACTGAAGCTTTCTTT.

The gene calls are TRBV6-5 and TRBJ2-7; TRBD1 matches at 7 bases. The CDR3 runs 15 residues. Germline-derived CDR1 and CDR2 are MNHEY and SVGAGI. V lost 4 bases and J lost 4; bases outside the gene matches: 10. The CDR3 nucleotides read TGTGCCAGCAGTTTACAGGGGCCTTGGGGATACGAGCAGTACTTC. This codes for CASSLQGPWGYEQYF.

The chain recombines TRBV2 with TRBJ1-3; maybe TRBD1 (6 bases). V was cut by 8 bases and J by 2 bases, with 16 bases left in between. Germline lookup yields CDR1 SNHLY and CDR2 FYNNEI. CDR3 length: 15 amino acids. The CDR3 spells CASDQSGGPGNTIYF. The CDR3 DNA reads as TGTGCCAGCGACCAGTCCGGGGGGCCTGGAAACACCATATATTTT.